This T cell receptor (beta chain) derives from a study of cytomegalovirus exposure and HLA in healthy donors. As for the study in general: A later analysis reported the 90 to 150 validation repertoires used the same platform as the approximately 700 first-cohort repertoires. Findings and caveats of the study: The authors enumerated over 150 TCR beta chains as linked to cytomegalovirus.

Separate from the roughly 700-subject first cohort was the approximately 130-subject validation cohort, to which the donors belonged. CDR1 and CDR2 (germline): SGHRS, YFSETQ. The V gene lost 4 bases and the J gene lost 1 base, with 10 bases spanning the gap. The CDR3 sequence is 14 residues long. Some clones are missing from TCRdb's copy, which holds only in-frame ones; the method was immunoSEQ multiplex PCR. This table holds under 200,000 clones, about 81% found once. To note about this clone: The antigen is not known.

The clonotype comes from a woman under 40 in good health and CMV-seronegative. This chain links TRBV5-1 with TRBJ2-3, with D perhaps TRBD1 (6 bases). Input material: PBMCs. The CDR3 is CASSLTGRTDTQYF. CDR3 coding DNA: TGCGCCAGCAGCCTGACAGGACGCACAGATACGCAGTATTTT.